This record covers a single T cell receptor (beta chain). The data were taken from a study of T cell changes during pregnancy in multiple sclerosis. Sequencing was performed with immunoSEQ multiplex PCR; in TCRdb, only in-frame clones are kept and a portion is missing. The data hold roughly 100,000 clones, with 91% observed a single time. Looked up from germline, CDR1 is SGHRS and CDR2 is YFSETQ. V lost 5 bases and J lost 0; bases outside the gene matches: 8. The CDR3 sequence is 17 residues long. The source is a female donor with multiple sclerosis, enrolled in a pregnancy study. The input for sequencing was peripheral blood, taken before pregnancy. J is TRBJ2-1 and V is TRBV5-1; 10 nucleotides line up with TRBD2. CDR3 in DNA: TGCGCCAGCAGACGAACTAGCGGGACCTACTCCTACAATGAGCAGTTCTTC. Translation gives CASRRTSGTYSYNEQFF.